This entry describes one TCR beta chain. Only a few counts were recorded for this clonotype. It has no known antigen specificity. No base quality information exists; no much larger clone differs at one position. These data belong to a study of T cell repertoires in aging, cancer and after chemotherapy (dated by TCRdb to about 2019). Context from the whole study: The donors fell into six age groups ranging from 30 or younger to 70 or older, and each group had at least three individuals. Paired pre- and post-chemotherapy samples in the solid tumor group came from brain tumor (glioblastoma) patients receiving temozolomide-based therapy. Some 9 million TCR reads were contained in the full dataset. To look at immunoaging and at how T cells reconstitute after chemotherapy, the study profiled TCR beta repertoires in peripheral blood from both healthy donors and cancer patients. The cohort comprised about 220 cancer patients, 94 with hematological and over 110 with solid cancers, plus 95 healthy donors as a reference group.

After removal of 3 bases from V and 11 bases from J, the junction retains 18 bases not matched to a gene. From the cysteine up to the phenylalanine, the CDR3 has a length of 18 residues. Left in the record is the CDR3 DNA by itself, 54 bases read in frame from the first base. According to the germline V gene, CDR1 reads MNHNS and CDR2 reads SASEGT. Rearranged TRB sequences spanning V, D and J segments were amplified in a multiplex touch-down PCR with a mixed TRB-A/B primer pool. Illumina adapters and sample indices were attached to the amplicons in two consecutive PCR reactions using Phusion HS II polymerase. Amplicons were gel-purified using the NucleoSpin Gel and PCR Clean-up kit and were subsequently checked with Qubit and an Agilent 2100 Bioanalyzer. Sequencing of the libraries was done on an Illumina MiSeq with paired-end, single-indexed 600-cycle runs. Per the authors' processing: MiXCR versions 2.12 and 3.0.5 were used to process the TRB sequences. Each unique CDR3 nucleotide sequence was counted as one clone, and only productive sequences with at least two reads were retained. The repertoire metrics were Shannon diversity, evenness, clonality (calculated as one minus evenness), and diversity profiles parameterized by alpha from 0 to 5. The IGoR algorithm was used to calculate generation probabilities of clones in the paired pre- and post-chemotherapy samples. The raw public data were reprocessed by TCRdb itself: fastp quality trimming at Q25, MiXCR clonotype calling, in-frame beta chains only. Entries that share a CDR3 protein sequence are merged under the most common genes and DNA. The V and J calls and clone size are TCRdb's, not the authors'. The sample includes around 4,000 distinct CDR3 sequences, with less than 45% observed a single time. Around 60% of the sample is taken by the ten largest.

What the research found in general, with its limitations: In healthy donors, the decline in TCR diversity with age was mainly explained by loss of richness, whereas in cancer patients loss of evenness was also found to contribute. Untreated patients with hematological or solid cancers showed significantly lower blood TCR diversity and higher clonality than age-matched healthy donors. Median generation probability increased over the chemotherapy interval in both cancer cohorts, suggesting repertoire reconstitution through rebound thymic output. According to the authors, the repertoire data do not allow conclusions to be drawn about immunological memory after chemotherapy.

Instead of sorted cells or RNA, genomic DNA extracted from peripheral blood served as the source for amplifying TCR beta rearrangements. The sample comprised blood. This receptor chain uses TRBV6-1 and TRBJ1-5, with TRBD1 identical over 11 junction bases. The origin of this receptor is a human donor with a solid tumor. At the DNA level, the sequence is TGTGCCAGCAGTGATTTAGGGTACGGGACAGGGGGGTCCCGGGCCCAGCATTTT. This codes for CASSDLGYGTGGSRAQHF.